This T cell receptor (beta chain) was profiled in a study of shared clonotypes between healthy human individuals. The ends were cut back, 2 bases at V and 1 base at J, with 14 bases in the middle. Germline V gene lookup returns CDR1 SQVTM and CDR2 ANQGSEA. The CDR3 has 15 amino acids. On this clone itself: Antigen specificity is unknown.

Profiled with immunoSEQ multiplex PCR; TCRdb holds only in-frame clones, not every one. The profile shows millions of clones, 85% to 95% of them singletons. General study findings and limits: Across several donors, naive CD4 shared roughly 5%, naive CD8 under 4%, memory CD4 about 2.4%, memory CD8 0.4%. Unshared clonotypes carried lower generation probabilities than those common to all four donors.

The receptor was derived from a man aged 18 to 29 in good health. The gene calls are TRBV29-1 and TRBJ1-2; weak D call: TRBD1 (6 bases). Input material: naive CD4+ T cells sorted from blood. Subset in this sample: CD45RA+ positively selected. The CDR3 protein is CSVEPRDKNNYGYTF. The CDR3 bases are TGCAGCGTTGAACCTCGGGACAAGAATAACTATGGCTACACCTTC.